The T cell receptor (beta chain) described here comes from a study of T-cell memory formation after mild COVID-19. TCRdb recomputed calls from the 5' RACE reads with MiXCR, one row per CDR3 protein. The data hold some 450,000 distinct CDR3 sequences, with over 15% observed a single time. The table lists this clonotype with a few counts. Trimming took 7 bases from V and 5 from J; bases not matched to a gene: 7. The CDR3 covers 13 residues. The chain carries TRBV12-3 or TRBV12-4 and TRBJ2-5, with 7 positions matching TRBD1. The sample comprised PBMCs or a T cell subset sorted from them (not recorded which). The origin of this receptor is a man aged 18 to 30 who had mild COVID-19 (a few samples of this study predate the infection). Cell type and time point are not known. The CDR3 reads CASTLDRVETQYF. For the CDR3, the DNA is TGTGCCAGCACCTTAGACAGGGTGGAGACCCAGTACTTC.